This paragraph reports one T cell receptor beta chain. The antigen is not known. This entry belongs to a study of T cell responses to AZD1222 COVID-19 vaccine. V was clipped by 3 bases and J by 2 bases, with 13 bases between them. CDR1 SEHNR and CDR2 FQNEAQ come from the germline V gene (reference sequence). This CDR3 has 15 residues. Findings of the study overall: Spike-wide coverage was observed for vaccine-associated CD4 TCRs, with dominant responses at 160-218 and 743-854. Only a handful of individuals given AZD1222 were seropositive at baseline.

Sequenced by immunoSEQ multiplex PCR; TCRdb stores in-frame clones only, minus some. This table holds some 100,000 clones, around 90% found once. Sequenced here: peripheral blood, sampled on day 0 of MenACWY control vaccination. The rearrangement links TRBV7-9 to TRBJ1-1, with a weak D call TRBD1 (6 bases). The receptor's source is an adult in good health. CDR3: CASSLGAGANTEAFF. CDR3 in DNA: TGTGCCAGCAGCTTGGGGGCGGGGGCAAACACTGAAGCTTTCTTT.